Here is one TCR beta chain with its context. The CDR3 runs to 14 residues. The V gene's germline CDR1 is DFQATT and CDR2 SNEGSKA (reference sequence). V was shortened by 7 bases and J by 2 bases, with 18 bases between the two germline ends. This sample is drawn from a study of regulatory T cells in long-lasting Graves disease. Time point of the sample: newly diagnosed GD, antithyroid drugs for less than 3 months. Isolated PBMC RNA provided the starting material for the TCR library. Sequencing libraries for TCR beta were prepared with iRepertoire HTBI primers and Arm-PCR of CDR3 regions. In TCRdb, the multiplex PCR reads were re-called with MiXCR into one record per CDR3 protein. The repertoire holds hundreds of thousands of distinct CDR3 sequences, with approximately 13% as singletons. This sample also appeared in a second study, on T cells in Graves' hyperthyroidism and ophthalmopathy.

Sequenced material: peripheral blood mononuclear cells (PBMCs), taken at new diagnosis, from a patient treated with antithyroid drugs. The TCR was taken from a man aged 25 to 45 with Graves disease. The J gene is TRBJ2-7, the V gene TRBV20-1; a weak D match, TRBD1 (5 bases). The CDR3 nucleotides read TGCAGTGTTAGGGTAGACAGAGGTCCCTACGAGCAGTACTTC. Translation: CSVRVDRGPYEQYF.